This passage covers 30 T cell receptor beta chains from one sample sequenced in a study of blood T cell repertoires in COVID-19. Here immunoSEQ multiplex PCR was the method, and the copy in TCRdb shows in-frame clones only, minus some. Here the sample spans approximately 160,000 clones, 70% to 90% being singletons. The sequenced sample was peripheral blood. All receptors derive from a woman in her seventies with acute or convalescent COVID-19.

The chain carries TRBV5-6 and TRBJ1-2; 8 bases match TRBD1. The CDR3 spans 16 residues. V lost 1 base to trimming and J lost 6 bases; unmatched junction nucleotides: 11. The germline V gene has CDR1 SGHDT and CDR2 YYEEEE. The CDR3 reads CASSLPLGQGRDGYTF. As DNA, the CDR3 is TGTGCCAGCAGCTTGCCCCTTGGACAGGGAAGGGATGGCTACACCTTC.

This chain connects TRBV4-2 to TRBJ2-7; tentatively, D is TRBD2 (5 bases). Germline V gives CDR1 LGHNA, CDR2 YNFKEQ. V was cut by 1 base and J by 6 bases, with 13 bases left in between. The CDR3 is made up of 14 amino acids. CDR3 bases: TGTGCCAGCAGCCAAGTCTTATTGGCGGGCGAGCAGTACTTC. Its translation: CASSQVLLAGEQYF.

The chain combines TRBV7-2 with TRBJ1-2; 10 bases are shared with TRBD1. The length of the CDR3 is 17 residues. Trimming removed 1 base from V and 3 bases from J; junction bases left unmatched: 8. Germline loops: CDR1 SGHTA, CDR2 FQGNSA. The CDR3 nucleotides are TGTGCCAGCAGCTTAGGGGTCCCGGGACAGGGGCACTATGGCTACACCTTC. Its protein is CASSLGVPGQGHYGYTF.

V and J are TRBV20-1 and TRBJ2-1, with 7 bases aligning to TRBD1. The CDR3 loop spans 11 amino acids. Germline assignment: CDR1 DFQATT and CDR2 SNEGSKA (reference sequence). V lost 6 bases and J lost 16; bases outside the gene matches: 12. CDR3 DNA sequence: TGCAGTGCCAAGACCCCGGACAGGCTCTTCTTC. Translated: CSAKTPDRLFF.

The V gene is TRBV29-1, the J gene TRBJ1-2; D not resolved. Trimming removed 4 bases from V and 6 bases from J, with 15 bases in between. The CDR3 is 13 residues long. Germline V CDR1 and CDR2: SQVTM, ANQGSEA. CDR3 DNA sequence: TGCAGCGTTGCCCCACGAGGAGGCCATGGCTACACCTTC. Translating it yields CSVAPRGGHGYTF. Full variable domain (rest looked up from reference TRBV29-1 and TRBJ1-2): SAVISQKPSRDICQRGTSLTIQCQVDSQVTMMFWYRQQPGQSLTLIATANQGSEATYESGFVIDKFPISRPNLTFSTLTVSNMSPEDSSIYLCSVAPRGGHGYTFGSGTRLTVV.

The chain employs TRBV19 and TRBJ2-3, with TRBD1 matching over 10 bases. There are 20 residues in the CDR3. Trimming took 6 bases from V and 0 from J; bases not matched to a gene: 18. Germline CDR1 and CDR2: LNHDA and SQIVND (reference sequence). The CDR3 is CASSSAGTGAGGVSTDTQYF. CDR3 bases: TGTGCCAGTAGCTCAGCCGGGACAGGGGCCGGGGGAGTGAGCACAGATACGCAGTATTTT.

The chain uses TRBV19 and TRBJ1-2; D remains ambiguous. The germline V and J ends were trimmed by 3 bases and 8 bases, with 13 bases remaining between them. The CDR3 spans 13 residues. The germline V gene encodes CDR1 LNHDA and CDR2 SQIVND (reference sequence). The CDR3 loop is CASSIAGVGGYTF. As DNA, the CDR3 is TGTGCCAGTAGTATTGCCGGGGTTGGAGGCTACACCTTC. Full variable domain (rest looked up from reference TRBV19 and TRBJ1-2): DGGITQSPKYLFRKEGQNVTLSCEQNLNHDAMYWYRQDPGQGLRLIYYSQIVNDFQKGDIAEGYSVSREKKESFPLTVTSAQKNPTAFYLCASSIAGVGGYTFGSGTRLTVV.

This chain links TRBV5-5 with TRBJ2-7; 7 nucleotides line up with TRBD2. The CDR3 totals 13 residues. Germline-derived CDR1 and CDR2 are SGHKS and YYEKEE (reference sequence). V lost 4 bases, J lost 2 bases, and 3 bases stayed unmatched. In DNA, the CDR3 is TGTGCCAGCAGCAGGACTAGTACCTACGAGCAGTACTTC. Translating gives CASSRTSTYEQYF.

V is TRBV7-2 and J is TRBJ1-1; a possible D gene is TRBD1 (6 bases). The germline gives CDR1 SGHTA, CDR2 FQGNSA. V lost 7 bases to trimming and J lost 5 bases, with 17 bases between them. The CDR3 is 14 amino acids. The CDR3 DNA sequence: TGTGCCAGCACCCGGGGGGGCGTAGGAACTGAAGCTTTCTTT. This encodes CASTRGGVGTEAFF.

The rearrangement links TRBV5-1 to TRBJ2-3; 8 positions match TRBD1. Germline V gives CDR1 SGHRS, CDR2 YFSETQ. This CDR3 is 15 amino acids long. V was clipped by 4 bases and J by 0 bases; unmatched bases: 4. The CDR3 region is CASSAGQGSTDTQYF. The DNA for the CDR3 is TGCGCCAGCAGCGCCGGACAGGGAAGCACAGATACGCAGTATTTT.

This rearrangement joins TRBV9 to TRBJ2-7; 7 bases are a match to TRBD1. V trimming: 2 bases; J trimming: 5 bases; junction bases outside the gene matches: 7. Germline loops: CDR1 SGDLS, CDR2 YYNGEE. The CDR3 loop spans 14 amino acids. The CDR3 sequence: CASSVSGQSHEQYF. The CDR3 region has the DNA TGTGCCAGCAGCGTGTCGGGACAGTCTCACGAGCAGTACTTC.

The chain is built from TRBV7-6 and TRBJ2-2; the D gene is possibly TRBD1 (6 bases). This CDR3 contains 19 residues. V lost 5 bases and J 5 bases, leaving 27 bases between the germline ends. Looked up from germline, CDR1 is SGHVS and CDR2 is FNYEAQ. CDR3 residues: CASSPHPSYGRGGTGELFF. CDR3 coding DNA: TGTGCCAGCAGCCCCCATCCTAGCTATGGCCGAGGGGGAACCGGGGAGCTGTTTTTT.

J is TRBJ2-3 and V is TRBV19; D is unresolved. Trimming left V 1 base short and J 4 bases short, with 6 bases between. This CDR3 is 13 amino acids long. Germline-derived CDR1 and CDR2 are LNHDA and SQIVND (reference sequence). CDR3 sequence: CASSIGAADTQYF. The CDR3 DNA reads TGTGCCAGTAGTATAGGGGCAGCAGATACGCAGTATTTT.

CDR3 sequence: CAWSLARTSGGVKNIQYF. CDR3 coding DNA: TGTGCCTGGAGCCTCGCCCGGACTAGCGGGGGGGTTAAAAACATTCAGTACTTC. The V call is TRBV30, the J call TRBJ2-4; 15 bases fit TRBD2. Germline trimming cut 3 bases from V and 4 bases from J; bases unmatched to any gene: 10. The germline V gene encodes CDR1 GTSNPN and CDR2 SVGIG (reference sequence). CDR3 length: 18 residues.

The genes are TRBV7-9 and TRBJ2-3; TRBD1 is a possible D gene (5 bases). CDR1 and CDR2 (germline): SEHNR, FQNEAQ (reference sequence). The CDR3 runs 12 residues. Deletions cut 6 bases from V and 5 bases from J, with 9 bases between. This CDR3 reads CASSSQGDTQYF. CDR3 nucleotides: TGTGCCAGCAGTTCGCAGGGAGATACGCAGTATTTT.

The CDR3 nucleotides are TGTGCCAGCGGGCGGGACTTGATCTACAATGAGCAGTTCTTC. This translates into CASGRDLIYNEQFF. V usage is TRBV28 and J usage is TRBJ2-1; a weak D match, TRBD2 (6 bases). The CDR3 is made up of 14 amino acids. Germline assignment: CDR1 MDHEN and CDR2 SYDVKM. With 8 bases removed from V and 3 bases from J, the gap between germline ends came to 14 bases. The full variable domain, its missing parts supplied by reference TRBV28 and TRBJ2-1, is DVKVTQSSRYLVKRTGEKVFLECVQDMDHENMFWYRQDPGLGLRLIYFSYDVKMKEKGDIPEGYSVSREKKERFSLILESASTNQTSMYLCASGRDLIYNEQFFGPGTRLTVL.

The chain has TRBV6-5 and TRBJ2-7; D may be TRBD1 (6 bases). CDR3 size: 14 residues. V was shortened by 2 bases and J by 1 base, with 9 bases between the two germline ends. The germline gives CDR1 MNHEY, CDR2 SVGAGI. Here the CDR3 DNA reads TGTGCCAGCAGTTACGGGGGCGGGTCCTACGAGCAGTACTTC. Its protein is CASSYGGGSYEQYF.

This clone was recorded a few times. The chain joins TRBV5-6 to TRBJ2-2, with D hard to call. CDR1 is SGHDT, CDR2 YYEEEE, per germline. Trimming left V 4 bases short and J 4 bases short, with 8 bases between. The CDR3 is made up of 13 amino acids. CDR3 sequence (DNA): TGTGCCAGCAGCCCCCGTCTCACCGGGGAGCTGTTTTTT. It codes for CASSPRLTGELFF.

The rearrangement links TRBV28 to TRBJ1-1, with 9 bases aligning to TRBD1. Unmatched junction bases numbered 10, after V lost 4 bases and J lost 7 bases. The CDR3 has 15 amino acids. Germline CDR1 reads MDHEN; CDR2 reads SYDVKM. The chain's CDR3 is CASSSPAGTGNEAFF. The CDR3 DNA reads TGTGCCAGCAGTTCCCCGGCCGGGACAGGGAATGAAGCTTTCTTT.

In DNA form, the CDR3 reads TGTGCCAGCAGCTTTACACCGTGGGAGCAGTACTTC. Translated: CASSFTPWEQYF. The chain combines TRBV7-9 with TRBJ2-7; D unclear. Germline values: CDR1 SEHNR, CDR2 FQNEAQ (reference sequence). The CDR3 consists of 12 residues. V was clipped by 3 bases and J by 7 bases, with 10 bases between them. Together with reference TRBV7-9 and TRBJ2-7, the CDR3 gives the full variable domain: DTGVSQNPRHKITKRGQNVTFRCDPISEHNRLYWYRQTLGQGPEFLTYFQNEAQLEKSRLLSDRFSAERPKGSFSTLEIQRTEQGDSAMYLCASSFTPWEQYFGPGTRLTVT.

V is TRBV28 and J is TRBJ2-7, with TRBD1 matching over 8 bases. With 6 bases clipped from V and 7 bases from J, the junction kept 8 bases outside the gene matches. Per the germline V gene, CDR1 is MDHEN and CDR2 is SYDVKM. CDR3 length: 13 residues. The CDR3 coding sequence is TGTGCCAGCAGACCCGGACAGGGCTGGGAGCAGTACTTC. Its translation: CASRPGQGWEQYF.

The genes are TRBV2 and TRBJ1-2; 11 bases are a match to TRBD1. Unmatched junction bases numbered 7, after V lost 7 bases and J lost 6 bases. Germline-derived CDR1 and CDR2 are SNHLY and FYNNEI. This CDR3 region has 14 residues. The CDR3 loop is CASTETGQGDGYTF. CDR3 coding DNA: TGTGCCAGCACCGAGACGGGACAGGGGGATGGCTACACCTTC.

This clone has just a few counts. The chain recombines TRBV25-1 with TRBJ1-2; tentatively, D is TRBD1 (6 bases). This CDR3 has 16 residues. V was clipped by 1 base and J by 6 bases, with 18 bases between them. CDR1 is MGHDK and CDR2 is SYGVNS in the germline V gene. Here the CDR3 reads CASSEFGWGQVDGYTF. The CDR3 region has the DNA TGTGCCAGCAGTGAATTTGGTTGGGGGCAAGTCGATGGCTACACCTTC.

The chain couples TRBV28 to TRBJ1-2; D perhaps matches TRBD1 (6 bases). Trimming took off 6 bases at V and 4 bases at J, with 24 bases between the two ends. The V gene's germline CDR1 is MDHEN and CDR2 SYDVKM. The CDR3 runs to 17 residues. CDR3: CASSVIWDTGFFYGYTF. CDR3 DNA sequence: TGTGCCAGCAGCGTTATATGGGACACAGGTTTTTTCTATGGCTACACCTTC.

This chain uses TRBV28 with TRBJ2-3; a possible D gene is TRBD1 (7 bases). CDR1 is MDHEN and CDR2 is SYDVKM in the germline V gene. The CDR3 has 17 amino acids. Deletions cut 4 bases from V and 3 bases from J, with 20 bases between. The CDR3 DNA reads TGTGCCAGCAGTTCAGGAGGGGGAACAGGGGTAACAGATACGCAGTATTTT. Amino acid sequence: CASSSGGGTGVTDTQYF.

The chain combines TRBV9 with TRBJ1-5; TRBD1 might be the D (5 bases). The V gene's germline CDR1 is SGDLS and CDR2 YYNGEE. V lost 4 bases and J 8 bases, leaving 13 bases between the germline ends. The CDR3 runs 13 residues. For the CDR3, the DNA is TGTGCCAGCAGCCCGGGGGAGCGAGAGCCCCAGCATTTT. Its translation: CASSPGEREPQHF.

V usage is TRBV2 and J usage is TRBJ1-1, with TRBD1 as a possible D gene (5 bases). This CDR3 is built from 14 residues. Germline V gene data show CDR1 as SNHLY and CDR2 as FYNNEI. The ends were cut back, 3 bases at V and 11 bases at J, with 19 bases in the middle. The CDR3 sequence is CASSDAAGRSVAFF. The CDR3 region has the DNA TGTGCCAGCAGTGACGCGGCAGGGCGGAGTGTGGCTTTCTTT.

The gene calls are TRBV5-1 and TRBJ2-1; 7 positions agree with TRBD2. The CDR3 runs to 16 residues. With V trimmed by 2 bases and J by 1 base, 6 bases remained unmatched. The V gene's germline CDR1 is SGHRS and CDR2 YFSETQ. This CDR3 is CASSFLSGMSYNEQFF. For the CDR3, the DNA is TGCGCCAGCAGCTTCCTAAGCGGGATGTCCTACAATGAGCAGTTCTTC.

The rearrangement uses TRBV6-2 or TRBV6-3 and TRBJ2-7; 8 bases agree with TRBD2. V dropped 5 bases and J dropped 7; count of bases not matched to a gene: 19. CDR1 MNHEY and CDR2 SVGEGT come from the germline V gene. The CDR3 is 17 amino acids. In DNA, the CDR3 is TGTGCCAGCAGTATCTTCCCCGGGACTAGACGTGGAATAGAGCAGTACTTC. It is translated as CASSIFPGTRRGIEQYF.

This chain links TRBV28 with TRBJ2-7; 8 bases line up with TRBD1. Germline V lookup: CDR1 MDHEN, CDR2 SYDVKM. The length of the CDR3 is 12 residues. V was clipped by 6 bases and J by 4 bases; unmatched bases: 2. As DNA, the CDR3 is TGTGCCAGCAGAAGGGACAGGTACGAGCAGTACTTC. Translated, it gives CASRRDRYEQYF.